Following are 17 T cell receptor beta chains from one sample sequenced in a study of blood T cells in healthy people across ages. PCR was performed a second time for roughly 7 to 12 cycles using a sample-barcoded 5' primer and a J-beta primer mix. One entry per CDR3 protein results from TCRdb running MiXCR on the 5' RACE reads. This sample has 1,800,000 or so distinct CDR3 sequences; about two fifths occur once, and the top ten carry 20% to 25%. The specimen sequenced was blood. These receptors came from a human donor in good health.

The table lists this clonotype with a few counts. The rearrangement joins TRBV6-2 or TRBV6-3 to TRBJ2-7; 10 bases map to TRBD2. The CDR3 extends over 14 amino acids. The J segment lost 1 base and the V segment lost 7 bases, leaving 4 bases of the junction unmatched. The germline V gene encodes CDR1 MNHEY and CDR2 SVGEGT. The CDR3 region is CASTLLAGSYEQYF. DNA of the CDR3: TGTGCCAGCACCTTACTAGCGGGATCCTACGAGCAGTACTTC.

V usage is TRBV7-8 and J usage is TRBJ2-5; D is unresolved. The CDR3 length is 14 residues. The germline V gene has CDR1 SGHVS and CDR2 FQNEAQ. Trimming stripped 3 bases from V and 0 bases from J, with 8 bases between. The CDR3 bases are TGTGCCAGCAGCTTTTCGATCTACCAAGAGACCCAGTACTTC. As protein: CASSFSIYQETQYF.

The rearrangement uses TRBV4-3 and TRBJ2-7, with TRBD2 matching 7 bases. V shed 4 bases, J shed 1 base, and the junction held 7 bases outside the gene matches. The CDR3 extends over 15 amino acids. Per the germline V gene, CDR1 is LGHNA and CDR2 is YSLEER. Here the CDR3 DNA reads TGCGCCAGCAGCCTCAGCAGGCGGGGGTCCTACGAGCAGTACTTC. It yields the protein CASSLSRRGSYEQYF.

This clonotype was seen only a few times. The chain recombines TRBV7-2 with TRBJ1-4; perhaps TRBD1 as D (6 bases). V was trimmed by 5 bases and J by 3 bases, leaving 13 bases between them. Germline CDR1 is SGHTA and CDR2 is FQGNSA. This CDR3 has 15 residues. The chain's CDR3 is CASSVQGLSNEKLFF. The CDR3 DNA reads as TGTGCCAGCAGCGTTCAGGGGCTATCTAATGAAAAACTGTTTTTT.

In the case of this clonotype: A much larger clone lies a single base off, so this may be a read error. This chain links TRBV29-1 with TRBJ2-7; D gene unclear. Germline V lookup: CDR1 SQVTM, CDR2 ANQGSEA. The V gene lost 3 bases and the J gene lost 7 bases, with 16 bases spanning the gap. The CDR3 consists of 13 residues. The CDR3 DNA reads TGCAGCGTTGAGGGATCAGCCGGTAATGAGCAGTACTTC. This sequence encodes CSVEGSAGNEQYF.

This clonotype was picked up a small number of times. The J gene is TRBJ2-7, the V gene TRBV20-1; D is possibly TRBD1 or TRBD2 (5 bases each). Per germline, CDR1 DFQATT and CDR2 SNEGSKA (reference sequence). CDR3 length equals 14 residues. Trimming left V 5 bases short and J 2 bases short, with 16 bases between. The CDR3 nucleotides read TGCAGTGCTGGACGGGGCTTAGGAGCCTACGAGCAGTACTTC. Translating it yields CSAGRGLGAYEQYF.

This clonotype was seen repeatedly, ten times or more. The chain combines TRBV29-1 with TRBJ1-2, with 7 bases fitting TRBD1. The CDR3 covers 13 residues. V was pared by 7 bases and J by 2 bases, with 7 bases of the junction left unmatched. In germline, CDR1 is SQVTM, CDR2 ANQGSEA. For the CDR3, the DNA is TGCAGCGATGGACAGGCAGGGAACTATGGCTACACCTTC. Protein: CSDGQAGNYGYTF.

As concerns this clonotype: This sequence may be a read error, since a much larger clone differs from it by one base. The rearrangement joins TRBV18 to TRBJ2-5; the D gene is possibly TRBD2 (5 bases). CDR3 length: 14 residues. Germline lookup yields CDR1 KGHSH and CDR2 LQKENI. As DNA, the CDR3 is TGTGCCGGCTCACCATTCCAGAGGGAAGAGACCCAGTACTTC. Its translation: CAGSPFQREETQYF.

This clonotype was seen more than once but under ten times. CDR3 loop: CASSQTQYTNYGYTF. In nucleotides, the CDR3 is TGCGCCAGCAGCCAAACCCAGTATACTAACTATGGCTACACCTTC. J is TRBJ1-2 and V is TRBV4-3; the D is unclear. V shed 2 bases and J shed 0 bases, with 10 bases lying between them. Germline V gives CDR1 LGHNA, CDR2 YSLEER. This CDR3 spans 15 amino acids.

A remark on this clonotype: A read error may account for a junction end that differs from germline. This chain uses TRBV2 with TRBJ1-2, with D unresolved. The CDR3 has 13 residues. Germline CDR1 and CDR2: SNHLY and FYNNEI. CDR3 DNA: TGTGCCGGCAGTGAACCAGAAAACTATGGCTACACCTTC. As protein: CAGSEPENYGYTF. Filled out from reference TRBV2 and TRBJ1-2, the complete variable domain reads EPEVTQTPSHQVTQMGQEVILRCVPISNHLYFYWYRQILGQKVEFLVSFYNNEISEKSEIFDDQFSVERPDGSNFTLKIRSTKLEDSAMYFCAGSEPENYGYTFGSGTRLTVV.

The CDR3 sequence: CASSFFGGVPYNEQFF. The CDR3 DNA reads TGTGCCAGCAGTTTTTTCGGAGGGGTCCCCTACAATGAGCAGTTCTTC. V gene TRBV12-3 or TRBV12-4 combines with J gene TRBJ2-1, with D possibly matching TRBD2 (6 bases). V was shortened by 3 bases and J by 2 bases, with 14 bases between the two germline ends. This CDR3 region has 16 residues.

The rearrangement links TRBV21-1 to TRBJ2-3; no check of the table's D call, TRBD1, against the DNA was made. TRBV21-1 is an annotated pseudogene. This CDR3 contains 15 residues. The CDR3 sequence: CAAEALGELTDTQYF. CDR3 coding DNA: TGTGCCGCTGAGGCGCTGGGAGAACTCACAGATACGCAGTATTTT.

In its sample, this clonotype was seen a few times. J is TRBJ1-5 and V is TRBV4-3; D gene unclear. The V end was cut by 4 bases, the J end by 7 bases, with 11 bases between. Germline CDR1 LGHNA, CDR2 YSLEER. CDR3 size: 13 residues. CDR3 in amino acids: CASSPYEGQPQHF. Here the CDR3 DNA reads TGCGCCAGCAGCCCCTATGAGGGACAGCCCCAGCATTTT.

As DNA, the CDR3 is TGTGCCATCAGTGAGTCGGGTGTGTTGTTGAGAAACTACGAGCAGTACTTC. It translates to CAISESGVLLRNYEQYF. The chain combines TRBV10-3 with TRBJ2-7; D ambiguous. The V end was cut by 0 bases, the J end by 3 bases, with 18 bases between. Germline V gives CDR1 ENHRY, CDR2 SYGVKD. The CDR3 is 17 residues long.

The genes are TRBV20-1 and TRBJ1-5; the D gene is possibly TRBD1 (6 bases). V was cut by 6 bases and J by 6 bases, with 18 bases left in between. From germline, CDR1 is DFQATT and CDR2 SNEGSKA (reference sequence). The CDR3 has 14 amino acids. Here the CDR3 DNA reads TGCAGTGCCAGGGGCTTTGGGCGGGCTCAGCCCCAGCATTTT. It codes for CSARGFGRAQPQHF.

The chain uses TRBV7-2 and TRBJ2-1, with 9 bases identical to TRBD2. This CDR3 comprises 15 residues. Trimming took 6 bases from V and 3 from J; bases not matched to a gene: 6. Germline CDR1 reads SGHTA; CDR2 reads FQGNSA. The CDR3 region has the DNA TGTGCCAGCAGTCAAGCGGGGGGTTACTACAATGAGCAGTTCTTC. Residues: CASSQAGGYYNEQFF.

CDR3 sequence (DNA): TGCAGCGTTGCGGGGGGGTCACAAGAGACCCAGTACTTC. Translating it yields CSVAGGSQETQYF. The chain joins TRBV29-1 to TRBJ2-5; 8 nucleotides align to TRBD2. This CDR3 spans 13 amino acids. Losses at the gene ends were 4 bases for V and 2 bases for J; bases not matched to a gene: 3. Germline V CDR1 and CDR2: SQVTM, ANQGSEA.